A single sample gave rise to the 25 T cell receptor beta chains below, sequenced in a study of PD-L1 blockade in urothelial cancer (dated by TCRdb to about 2017). The library came from the immunoSEQ multiplex PCR assay. The source is immuneACCESS, and TCRdb retained only in-frame sequences with V and J called. Part of the clones is not carried over; for the studies checked, unresolved V genes explain less than half of this, and the remainder is unexplained. The table for this sample lists more than 35,000 clones; about a third of them were counted only once. About 9.8% of the sample is in the top ten clones. This sample's time point label indicates: pretreatment tumor sample. Sequencing used tumor tissue, obtained before atezolizumab (anti-PD-L1) treatment. All receptors derive from a man aged 55-75 years with urothelial cancer.

This clone occurred a few times. This chain joins TRBV30 and TRBJ1-4, with 8 bases aligning to TRBD1. Germline CDR1 is GTSNPN and CDR2 is SVGIG (reference sequence). The J segment lost 10 bases and the V segment lost 5 bases, leaving 6 bases of the junction unmatched. The CDR3 is 12 amino acids. This chain's CDR3 is CAWGGQGGKLFF. CDR3 nucleotide sequence: TGTGCCTGGGGCGGACAGGGAGGAAAACTGTTTTTT.

This clone rates as medium-sized. The rearrangement uses TRBV6-8 and TRBJ1-6, with a tentative D call TRBD1 (6 bases). This CDR3 has 12 amino acids. Germline V gene data show CDR1 as MNHGY and CDR2 as SAAAGT. V lost 5 bases and J 11 bases, leaving 10 bases between the germline ends. CDR3 protein: CASSRTGTPLHF. In DNA, the CDR3 is TGTGCCAGCAGTCGTACAGGGACACCCCTCCACTTT.

The chain links TRBV30 to TRBJ1-4; 7 bases are shared with TRBD1. CDR3 length: 15 residues. Looked up from germline, CDR1 is GTSNPN and CDR2 is SVGIG (reference sequence). V trimming: 1 base; J trimming: 8 bases; junction bases outside the gene matches: 10. The CDR3 coding sequence is TGTGCCTGGAGTGCGGGACAGAATCGAGGCGAAAAACTGTTTTTT. Amino acid sequence: CAWSAGQNRGEKLFF.

This clone was detected only once. The chain's CDR3 is CATSRGRTTNEKLFF. The CDR3 DNA follows: TGTGCCACCAGCAGGGGTCGGACAACTAATGAAAAACTGTTTTTT. This rearrangement joins TRBV15 to TRBJ1-4; D is unclear. Germline loops: CDR1 LNHNV, CDR2 YYDKDF (reference sequence). The CDR3 loop spans 15 amino acids. With 3 bases removed from V and 0 bases from J, the gap between germline ends came to 8 bases.

This clone appeared a few times. The chain uses TRBV28 and TRBJ1-5; D not certain. V lost 4 bases and J 11 bases, leaving 12 bases between the germline ends. CDR1 and CDR2 (germline): MDHEN, SYDVKM. CDR3 length equals 12 residues. The CDR3 nucleotides read TGTGCCAGCAGTTCCACGATCTTGGCCCAGCATTTT. It yields the protein CASSSTILAQHF. The full variable domain, completed using reference TRBV28 and TRBJ1-5, is DVKVTQSSRYLVKRTGEKVFLECVQDMDHENMFWYRQDPGLGLRLIYFSYDVKMKEKGDIPEGYSVSREKKERFSLILESASTNQTSMYLCASSSTILAQHFGDGTRLSIL.

This clone was seen at least ten times. The V call is TRBV6-8, the J call TRBJ2-6; D unresolved. The CDR3 covers 14 residues. The germline CDR1 and CDR2 sequences are MNHGY and SAAAGT. The V gene lost 4 bases and the J gene lost 2 bases, with 6 bases spanning the gap. The CDR3 sequence is CASSSRTGANVLTF. CDR3 nucleotide sequence: TGTGCCAGCAGTTCTCGTACTGGGGCCAACGTCCTGACTTTC.

CDR3 in amino acids: CATAALNNYEQYF. DNA for the CDR3: TGTGCCACCGCAGCCCTCAACAACTACGAGCAGTACTTC. The rearrangement joins TRBV12-5 to TRBJ2-7; D unclear. This CDR3 contains 13 residues. The germline V gene has CDR1 LGHNT and CDR2 FRNRAP.

This sequence joins TRBV29-1 and TRBJ2-4, with D unclear. Germline V lookup: CDR1 SQVTM, CDR2 ANQGSEA. This CDR3 comprises 14 residues. Trimming removed 4 bases at V and 2 bases at J, with 12 bases between. As DNA, the CDR3 is TGCAGCGTTGGTTTAGGGCAAACCAAAAACATTCAGTACTTC. Residues: CSVGLGQTKNIQYF.

This chain joins TRBV6-8 and TRBJ2-5; possible D gene TRBD1, 6 bases. Germline CDR1 and CDR2: MNHGY and SAAAGT. Trimming stripped 10 bases from V and 1 base from J, with 13 bases between. This CDR3 region has 13 residues. The DNA of the CDR3 is TGTGCCATCACCAGGACAGTCCAAGAGACCCAGTACTTC. This encodes CAITRTVQETQYF.

The rearrangement links TRBV30 to TRBJ1-1, with no clear D. This CDR3 is built from 12 residues. The V end was cut by 0 bases, the J end by 6 bases, with 8 bases between. In germline, CDR1 is GTSNPN, CDR2 SVGIG (reference sequence). CDR3 protein: CAWSVFRAEAFF. DNA of the CDR3: TGTGCCTGGAGTGTGTTTAGGGCTGAAGCTTTCTTT.

The CDR3, as DNA: TGTGCCAGTAGTAAGGACGAGGAGGGCAATCAGCCCCAGCATTTT. It specifies CASSKDEEGNQPQHF. The rearrangement uses TRBV19 and TRBJ1-5; D call uncertain. The CDR3 is 15 residues long. With 4 bases removed from V and 2 bases from J, the gap between germline ends came to 12 bases. The germline gives CDR1 LNHDA, CDR2 SQIVND (reference sequence).

The chain is built from TRBV15 and TRBJ2-5, with TRBD1 as a possible D gene (5 bases). Germline assignment: CDR1 LNHNV and CDR2 YYDKDF (reference sequence). CDR3 length equals 14 residues. V was clipped by 3 bases and J by 1 base, with 9 bases between them. In DNA form, the CDR3 reads TGTGCCACCAGCAGGAGCAGGGCCCAAGAGACCCAGTACTTC. It translates to CATSRSRAQETQYF.

This rearrangement joins TRBV7-7 to TRBJ2-2; 9 bases fit TRBD2. Germline V gene sequence: CDR1 SSHAT, CDR2 FNYEAQ (reference sequence). Trimming removed 8 bases from V and 1 base from J; junction bases left unmatched: 5. The CDR3 has 15 residues. For the CDR3, the DNA is TGTGCCAGCCGCGGGACTAGCCTGAACACCGGGGAGCTGTTTTTT. Its protein product is CASRGTSLNTGELFF.

V is TRBV10-1 and J is TRBJ1-5; the D gene is possibly TRBD1 (6 bases). The CDR3 consists of 13 residues. Germline CDR1 WNHNN, CDR2 SYGVQD (reference sequence). V lost 3 bases and J 4 bases, leaving 7 bases between the germline ends. DNA of the CDR3: TGCGCCAGCAGTGACCAGGGGAATCAGCCCCAGCATTTT. It codes for CASSDQGNQPQHF.

This clone was found a few times. J is TRBJ2-7 and V is TRBV6-8, with D perhaps assigned TRBD1 or TRBD2 (5 bases each). Germline V gene sequence: CDR1 MNHGY, CDR2 SAAAGT. With 10 bases removed from V and 2 bases from J, the gap between germline ends came to 18 bases. The CDR3 extends over 14 amino acids. CDR3 sequence: CAIRIRDGPYEQYF. CDR3 bases: TGTGCCATCAGAATTAGGGACGGTCCCTACGAGCAGTACTTC.

This clone occurred a few times. This chain joins TRBV30 and TRBJ1-1; D remains ambiguous. CDR3 length: 12 residues. With 1 base removed from V and 1 base from J, the gap between germline ends came to 4 bases. Per the germline V gene, CDR1 is GTSNPN and CDR2 is SVGIG (reference sequence). The CDR3 spells CAWSDRNTEAFF. In DNA form, the CDR3 reads TGTGCCTGGAGTGACAGGAACACTGAAGCTTTCTTT.

The V call is TRBV28, the J call TRBJ1-1; 8 positions match TRBD1. The junction had 6 bases not matched to a gene; V was cut back by 5 bases and J by 1 base. CDR1 and CDR2 from the germline V gene are MDHEN and SYDVKM. This CDR3 comprises 15 residues. The CDR3 DNA follows: TGTGCCAGCAGTGCACCGGGACAGGCGAACACTGAAGCTTTCTTT. Its translation: CASSAPGQANTEAFF.

V and J are TRBV15 and TRBJ2-3; D may match TRBD1 or TRBD2 (7 bases each). The CDR3 is made up of 15 amino acids. The germline V gene has CDR1 LNHNV and CDR2 YYDKDF (reference sequence). Trimming left V 0 bases short and J 6 bases short, with 13 bases between. CDR3 nucleotide sequence: TGTGCCACCAGCAGAGACAGGGGGGGCGTGGATACGCAGTATTTT. Amino acids: CATSRDRGGVDTQYF.

The V call is TRBV5-1, the J call TRBJ1-2; possibly TRBD1 for D (5 bases). Germline V gene sequence: CDR1 SGHRS, CDR2 YFSETQ. The CDR3 covers 15 residues. V dropped 0 bases and J dropped 1 base, with 10 bases sitting between them. DNA for the CDR3: TGCGCCAGCAGCTTGGAGTGGGGCAGTAACTATGGCTACACCTTC. Its translation: CASSLEWGSNYGYTF. Using reference TRBV5-1 and TRBJ1-2 for the parts outside the CDR3, the full variable domain is KAGVTQTPRYLIKTRGQQVTLSCSPISGHRSVSWYQQTPGQGLQFLFEYFSETQRNKGNFPGRFSGRQFSNSRSEMNVSTLELGDSALYLCASSLEWGSNYGYTFGSGTRLTVV.

The CDR3, as DNA: TGTGCCAGCACAGGGGGGGGAACCTACGAGCAGTACTTC. This translates into CASTGGGTYEQYF. J is TRBJ2-7 and V is TRBV18, with D perhaps matching TRBD1 (8 bases). The germline gives CDR1 KGHSH, CDR2 LQKENI. With 8 bases removed from V and 2 bases from J, the gap between germline ends came to 13 bases. The CDR3 has 13 amino acids.

This clone was counted between two and nine times. This chain connects TRBV14 to TRBJ1-4, with D possibly being TRBD1 (6 bases). The V end lost 5 bases, the J end lost 8 bases, and 12 bases lay between the germline ends. The CDR3 runs to 13 residues. Germline V gene data show CDR1 as SGHDN and CDR2 as FVKESK. CDR3 bases: TGTGCCAGCAGCGGCGGGGGGCGGGAAAAACTGTTTTTT. Translated, it gives CASSGGGREKLFF.

The chain employs TRBV5-1 and TRBJ1-5; D is undetermined. The CDR3 loop spans 15 amino acids. CDR1 and CDR2 (germline): SGHRS, YFSETQ. Trimming took off 0 bases at V and 3 bases at J, with 10 bases between the two ends. CDR3 bases: TGCGCCAGCAGCTTGGCCGGGATACACAATCAGCCCCAGCATTTT. It codes for CASSLAGIHNQPQHF.

This clone was counted at least ten times. The chain uses TRBV6-8 and TRBJ2-7, with 10 nucleotides matching TRBD2. Germline CDR1 is MNHGY and CDR2 is SAAAGT. The CDR3 has 17 amino acids. V trimming: 7 bases; J trimming: 6 bases; junction bases outside the gene matches: 18. DNA for the CDR3: TGTGCCAGCACCCCCGACAGGGCGGGAGGACTAGCGGTCGAGCAGTACTTC. This codes for CASTPDRAGGLAVEQYF.

This clone ranks as large. V usage is TRBV4-1 and J usage is TRBJ2-7; perhaps TRBD2 as D (6 bases). From germline, CDR1 is MGHRA and CDR2 YSYEKL. Trimming removed 0 bases at V and 4 bases at J, with 16 bases between. The CDR3 covers 16 residues. In DNA, the CDR3 is TGCGCCAGCAGCCAAGATCCCTCGGGAGTGCTTTACGAGCAGTACTTC. Protein: CASSQDPSGVLYEQYF.

V usage is TRBV25-1 and J usage is TRBJ2-5; TRBD1 aligns across 7 bases. V was clipped by 3 bases and J by 5 bases; unmatched bases: 6. The CDR3 sequence is 14 residues long. Germline CDR1 MGHDK, CDR2 SYGVNS. CDR3 nucleotide sequence: TGTGCCAGCAGTGACGACAGGGTCTACGAGACCCAGTACTTC. This translates into CASSDDRVYETQYF. Variable domain in full (rest from reference TRBV25-1 and TRBJ2-5): EADIYQTPRYLVIGTGKKITLECSQTMGHDKMYWYQQDPGMELHLIHYSYGVNSTEKGDLSSESTVSRIRTEHFPLTLESARPSHTSQYLCASSDDRVYETQYFGPGTRLLVL.